This note documents a single T cell receptor beta chain sequence. What it recognizes is unknown. CCR7-negative CD45RA+ TemRA cells were pooled with CD45RO+ cells for CD8 memory. An approximately 200 ng quantity of DNA, 30,000 to 35,000 T cell genomes, went into the sorted-subset replicate PCRs. Clones were read by immunoSEQ multiplex PCR, and TCRdb kept only the in-frame ones, dropping some. The table shows about 380,000 clones, with 96% occurring only once. This entry is derived from a study of shared clonotypes between healthy human individuals. Study conclusions and caveats: The study generally estimated greater richness for naive than memory subsets.

CDR1 is SNHLY and CDR2 is FYNNEI in the germline V gene. With 6 bases removed from V and 2 bases from J, the gap between germline ends came to 17 bases. CDR3 length equals 15 residues. The sequencing sample was made of memory CD8+ T cells sorted from blood. The subset: CD45RO+ cells pooled with CCR7-negative TemRA cells. The chain recombines TRBV2 with TRBJ2-7, with D unclear. The TCR sequence derives from a man younger than 40 in good health. CDR3 loop: CASREPQSLTYEQYF. CDR3 bases: TGTGCCAGCAGAGAACCCCAGAGCCTTACCTACGAGCAGTACTTC.